This T cell receptor (beta chain) is from a study of CD8 T cells in acute hepatitis C reinfection. Indicated time point: naive CD8 control sorted from an acute-time-point sample. This CDR3 contains 14 residues. Germline V CDR1 and CDR2: SGHNT, YYREEE (reference sequence). Trimming stripped 0 bases from V and 7 bases from J, with 8 bases between. The protocol was immunoSEQ multiplex PCR, while the TCRdb copy is restricted to in-frame clones and leaves out a portion. The data hold tens of thousands of clones, with around 85% observed a single time. The receptor comes from a woman younger than 30 who spontaneously cleared hepatitis C infection. V and J are TRBV5-4 and TRBJ1-6; D is unresolved. The sequencing input was naive CD8+ T cells from PBMCs. CDR3 DNA sequence: TGTGCCAGCAGCTTGGTGGCGGGAAATTCACCCCTCCACTTT. Translated, it gives CASSLVAGNSPLHF.